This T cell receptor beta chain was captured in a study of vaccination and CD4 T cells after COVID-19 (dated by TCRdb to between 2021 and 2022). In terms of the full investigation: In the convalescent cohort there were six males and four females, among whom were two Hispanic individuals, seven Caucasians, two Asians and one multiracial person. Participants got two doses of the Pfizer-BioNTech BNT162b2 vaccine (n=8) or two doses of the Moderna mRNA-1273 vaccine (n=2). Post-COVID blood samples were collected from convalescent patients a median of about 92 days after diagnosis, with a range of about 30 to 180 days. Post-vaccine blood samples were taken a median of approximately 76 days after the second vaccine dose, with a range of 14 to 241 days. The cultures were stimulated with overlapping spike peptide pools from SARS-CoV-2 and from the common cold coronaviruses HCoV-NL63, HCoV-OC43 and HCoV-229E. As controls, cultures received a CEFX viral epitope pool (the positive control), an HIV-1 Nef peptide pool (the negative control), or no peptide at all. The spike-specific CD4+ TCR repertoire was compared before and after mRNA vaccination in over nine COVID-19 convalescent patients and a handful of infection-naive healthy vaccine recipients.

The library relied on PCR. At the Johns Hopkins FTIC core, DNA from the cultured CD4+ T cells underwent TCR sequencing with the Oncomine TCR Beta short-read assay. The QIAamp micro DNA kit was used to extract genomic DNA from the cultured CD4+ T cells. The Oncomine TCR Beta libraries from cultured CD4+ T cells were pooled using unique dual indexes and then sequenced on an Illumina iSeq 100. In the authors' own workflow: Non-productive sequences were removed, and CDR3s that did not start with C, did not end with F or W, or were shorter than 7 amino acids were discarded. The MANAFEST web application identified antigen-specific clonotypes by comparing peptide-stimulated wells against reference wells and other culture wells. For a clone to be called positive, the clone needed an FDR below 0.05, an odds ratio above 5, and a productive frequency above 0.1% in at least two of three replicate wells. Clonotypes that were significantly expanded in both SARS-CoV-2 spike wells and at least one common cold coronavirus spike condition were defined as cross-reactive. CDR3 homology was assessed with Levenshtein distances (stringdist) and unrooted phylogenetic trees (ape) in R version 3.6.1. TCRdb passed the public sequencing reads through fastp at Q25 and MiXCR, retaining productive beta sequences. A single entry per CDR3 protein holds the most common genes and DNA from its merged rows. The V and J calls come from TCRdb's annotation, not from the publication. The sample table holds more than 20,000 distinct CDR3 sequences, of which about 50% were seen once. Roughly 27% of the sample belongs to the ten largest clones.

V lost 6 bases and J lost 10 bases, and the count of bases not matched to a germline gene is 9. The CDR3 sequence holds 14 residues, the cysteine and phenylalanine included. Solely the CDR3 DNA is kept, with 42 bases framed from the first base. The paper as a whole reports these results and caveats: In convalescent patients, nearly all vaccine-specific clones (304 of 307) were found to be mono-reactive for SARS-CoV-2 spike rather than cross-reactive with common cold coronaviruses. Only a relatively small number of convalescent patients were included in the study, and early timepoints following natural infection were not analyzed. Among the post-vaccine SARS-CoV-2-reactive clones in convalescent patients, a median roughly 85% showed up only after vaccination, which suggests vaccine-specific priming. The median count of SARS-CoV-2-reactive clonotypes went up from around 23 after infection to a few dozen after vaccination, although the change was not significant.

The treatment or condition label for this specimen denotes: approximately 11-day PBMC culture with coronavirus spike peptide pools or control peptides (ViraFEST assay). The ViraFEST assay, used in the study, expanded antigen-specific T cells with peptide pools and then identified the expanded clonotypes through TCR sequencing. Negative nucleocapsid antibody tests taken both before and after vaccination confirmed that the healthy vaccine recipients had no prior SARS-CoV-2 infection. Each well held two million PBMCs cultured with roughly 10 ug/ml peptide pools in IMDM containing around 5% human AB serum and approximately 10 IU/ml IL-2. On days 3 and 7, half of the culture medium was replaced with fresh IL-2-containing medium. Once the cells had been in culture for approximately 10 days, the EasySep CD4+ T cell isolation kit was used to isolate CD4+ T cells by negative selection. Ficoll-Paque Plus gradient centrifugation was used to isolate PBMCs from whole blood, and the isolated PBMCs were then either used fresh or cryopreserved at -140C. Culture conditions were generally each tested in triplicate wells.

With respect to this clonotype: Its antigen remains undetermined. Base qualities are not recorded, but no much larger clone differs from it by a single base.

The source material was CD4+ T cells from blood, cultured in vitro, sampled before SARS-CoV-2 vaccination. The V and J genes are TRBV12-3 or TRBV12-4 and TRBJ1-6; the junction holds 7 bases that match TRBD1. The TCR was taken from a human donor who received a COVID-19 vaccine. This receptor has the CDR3 CASSRDRTKSPLHF. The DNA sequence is TGTGCCAGCAGCCGGGACAGAACCAAATCACCCCTCCACTTT.